A single sample gave rise to the 27 T cell receptor beta chains below, sequenced in a study of response to subunit inactivated influenza vaccine (dated by TCRdb to 2017 to 2018). Library preparation employed RT-PCR. TCRdb shows the sequencer as Illumina HiSeq 2500. TCRdb trimmed public reads at Q25 via fastp, called clones via MiXCR and kept in-frame beta chains. Each CDR3 protein gets just one entry, which takes the most common genes and DNA from the rows behind it. This sample gives around 540,000 distinct CDR3 sequences in total; 10% to 15% of them show up just once. Of the sample, roughly 10% falls within the top ten clones. The sample was PBMCs from blood, taken on the day of vaccination. Receptors were obtained from a man in his fifties who received an inactivated influenza vaccine. Donor details come from another sample of the same person, matched by shared clones.

This clonotype was detected only a few times. The CDR3 reads CATSAGQGAFYNEQFF. The CDR3 nucleotides read TGTGCCACCAGTGCAGGACAGGGGGCATTCTACAATGAGCAGTTCTTC. The chain has TRBV24-1 and TRBJ2-1; 11 nucleotides line up with TRBD1. Trimming at V came to 5 bases and at J to 3 bases, leaving 5 bases not matched to a gene. Germline V gives CDR1 KGHDR, CDR2 SFDVKD. CDR3 length: 16 residues.

The sample holds a few counts of this clonotype. The gene calls are TRBV7-2 and TRBJ2-3, with D possibly matching TRBD1 (6 bases). This CDR3 contains 15 residues. Germline V gene lookup returns CDR1 SGHTA and CDR2 FQGNSA. V shed 5 bases and J shed 2 bases, with 14 bases lying between them. CDR3 nucleotides: TGTGCCAGCAGCCCACAGGGCGGCCCCACAGATACGCAGTATTTT. The encoded protein is CASSPQGGPTDTQYF.

V is TRBV7-2 and J is TRBJ2-1; maybe TRBD1 (7 bases). Trimming took 4 bases from V and 1 from J, leaving 11 bases between them. The CDR3 sequence is 15 residues long. Germline V lookup: CDR1 SGHTA, CDR2 FQGNSA. CDR3 sequence (DNA): TGTGCCAGCAGCTCGACAGGGAGGTCCTACAATGAGCAGTTCTTC. Encoded protein: CASSSTGRSYNEQFF. Drawing the rest from reference TRBV7-2 and TRBJ2-1, the complete variable domain is GAGVSQSPSNKVTEKGKDVELRCDPISGHTALYWYRQSLGQGLEFLIYFQGNSAPDKSGLPSDRFSAERTGGSVSTLTIQRTQQEDSAVYLCASSSTGRSYNEQFFGPGTRLTVL.

This clonotype was found a few times. The gene calls are TRBV7-9 and TRBJ2-1; tentative D call: TRBD2 (6 bases). The CDR3 is 17 amino acids. Germline V gives CDR1 SEHNR, CDR2 FQNEAQ (reference sequence). V was clipped by 2 bases and J by 1 base, with 15 bases between them. CDR3 loop: CASSLSLLAGSYNEQFF. The DNA of the CDR3 is TGTGCCAGCAGCTTATCGTTACTAGCAGGGTCCTACAATGAGCAGTTCTTC.

The rearrangement joins TRBV29-1 to TRBJ1-1; 8 bases match TRBD1. CDR3 length: 13 amino acids. The germline V gene has CDR1 SQVTM and CDR2 ANQGSEA. The V and J ends lost 6 bases and 4 bases, in that order; junction bases with no gene match: 7. CDR3: CSVSQGVRTEAFF. The CDR3 nucleotides read TGCAGCGTATCACAGGGGGTCCGCACTGAAGCTTTCTTT.

V usage is TRBV11-2 and J usage is TRBJ2-5; D is possibly TRBD1 (5 bases). Trimming shortened V by 3 bases and J by 7 bases, and 15 bases separated the two germline ends. Germline values: CDR1 SGHAT, CDR2 FQNNGV. CDR3 size: 14 residues. The CDR3 here is CASSLTPSRVTQYF. CDR3 in DNA: TGTGCCAGCAGCTTGACCCCTTCCAGGGTGACCCAGTACTTC. Full variable domain (missing parts from reference TRBV11-2 and TRBJ2-5): EAGVAQSPRYKIIEKRQSVAFWCNPISGHATLYWYQQILGQGPKLLIQFQNNGVVDDSQLPKDRFSAERLKGVDSTLKIQPAKLEDSAVYLCASSLTPSRVTQYFGPGTRLLVL.

This chain uses TRBV3-1 with TRBJ2-3; 10 bases match TRBD2. The CDR3 is made up of 18 amino acids. Looked up from germline, CDR1 is LGHDT and CDR2 is YNNKEL (reference sequence). Losses at the gene ends were 1 base for V and 1 base for J; bases not matched to a gene: 8. The DNA for the CDR3 is TGTGCCAGCAGCCAAGTTTTGCTAAGCGGGGGGGGCACAGATACGCAGTATTTT. As protein: CASSQVLLSGGGTDTQYF.

This clonotype was seen only a few times. The V call is TRBV20-1, the J call TRBJ2-7; 7 bases fit TRBD2. With 1 base clipped from V and 6 bases from J, the junction kept 9 bases outside the gene matches. CDR1 and CDR2 from the germline V gene are DFQATT and SNEGSKA (reference sequence). The CDR3 is 14 residues long. The CDR3 sequence is CSARVFAGAGEQYF. CDR3 in DNA: TGCAGTGCTAGAGTTTTTGCGGGAGCTGGCGAGCAGTACTTC.

J is TRBJ2-1 and V is TRBV29-1; D unclear. Trimming took 5 bases from V and 3 from J, leaving 14 bases between them. This CDR3 spans 14 amino acids. CDR1 is SQVTM, CDR2 ANQGSEA, per germline. CDR3 nucleotide sequence: TGCAGCGTTCCTGCGTCGGCCCACTACAATGAGCAGTTCTTC. Translation gives CSVPASAHYNEQFF.

This clonotype was detected many times. The genes are TRBV3-1 and TRBJ2-7, with D hard to call. Germline values: CDR1 LGHDT, CDR2 YNNKEL (reference sequence). With 1 base removed from V and 2 bases from J, the gap between germline ends came to 0 bases. The CDR3 has 11 residues. Here the CDR3 DNA reads TGTGCCAGCAGCCAAGCCTACGAGCAGTACTTC. Protein product: CASSQAYEQYF.

The chain combines TRBV9 with TRBJ1-1, with D unresolved. The ends were cut back, 0 bases at V and 5 bases at J, with 14 bases in the middle. Per the germline V gene, CDR1 is SGDLS and CDR2 is YYNGEE. The CDR3 has 15 residues. The CDR3 bases are TGTGCCAGCAGCGTAGGAAATACGATCGGAACTGAAGCTTTCTTT. Protein sequence: CASSVGNTIGTEAFF.

The V gene is TRBV5-1, the J gene TRBJ2-1; D may be TRBD1 or TRBD2 (5 bases each). Trimming stripped 6 bases from V and 0 bases from J, with 16 bases between. Germline lookup yields CDR1 SGHRS and CDR2 YFSETQ. The CDR3 contains 16 residues. The CDR3 DNA sequence: TGCGCCAGCACGCTCGGGGCAGATTCCTCCTACAATGAGCAGTTCTTC. Residues: CASTLGADSSYNEQFF.

This clonotype was counted ten times or more. This sequence joins TRBV24-1 and TRBJ2-1; 10 nucleotides align to TRBD1. This CDR3 has 19 residues. With V trimmed by 0 bases and J by 0 bases, 7 bases remained unmatched. Germline lookup yields CDR1 KGHDR and CDR2 SFDVKD. The CDR3 sequence: CATSDLPGQGLSSYNEQFF. DNA for the CDR3: TGTGCCACCAGTGATTTGCCGGGACAGGGGCTCAGCTCCTACAATGAGCAGTTCTTC.

The J gene is TRBJ2-3, the V gene TRBV29-1, with D possibly TRBD2 on 6 matching bases. The CDR3 is made up of 14 amino acids. The V end lost 1 base, the J end lost 2 bases, and 10 bases lay between the germline ends. The germline gives CDR1 SQVTM, CDR2 ANQGSEA. The CDR3 DNA reads as TGCAGCGTTGAAGGTAGCGGACACACAGATACGCAGTATTTT. This codes for CSVEGSGHTDTQYF.

V usage is TRBV12-3 or TRBV12-4 and J usage is TRBJ1-1; 8 nucleotides agree with TRBD1. CDR3 length equals 13 residues. With V trimmed by 6 bases and J by 5 bases, 5 bases remained unmatched. The CDR3 region is CASSRGRDTEAFF. CDR3 DNA sequence: TGTGCCAGCAGCAGGGGGCGCGATACTGAAGCTTTCTTT.

The chain employs TRBV11-2 and TRBJ1-1; D not resolved. Germline values: CDR1 SGHAT, CDR2 FQNNGV. CDR3 length: 13 residues. V was cut by 0 bases and J by 6 bases, with 8 bases left in between. The DNA of the CDR3 is TGTGCCAGCAGCTTAGATCAGAGGGCTGAAGCTTTCTTT. It encodes CASSLDQRAEAFF.

The rearrangement uses TRBV6-1 and TRBJ2-7; 12 nucleotides agree with TRBD2. The V gene's germline CDR1 is MNHNS and CDR2 SASEGT. V trimming: 5 bases; J trimming: 7 bases; junction bases outside the gene matches: 12. This CDR3 is 16 amino acids long. The CDR3 DNA sequence: TGTGCCAGCAGTCTCCCTACGGCTAGCGGGAGGGGTGAGCAGTACTTC. Its translation is CASSLPTASGRGEQYF.

The rearrangement joins TRBV20-1 to TRBJ2-6; D gene unclear. The germline gives CDR1 DFQATT, CDR2 SNEGSKA (reference sequence). The CDR3 is made up of 16 amino acids. Trimming removed 4 bases from V and 2 bases from J, with 15 bases in between. The CDR3 sequence is CSAIGGVLTGANVLTF. The DNA for the CDR3 is TGCAGTGCTATTGGTGGGGTTTTGACTGGGGCCAACGTCCTGACTTTC.

This clonotype was seen only a few times. This chain links TRBV24-1 with TRBJ2-3; D remains unclear. This CDR3 has 13 amino acids. Trimming left V 4 bases short and J 6 bases short, with 10 bases between. Germline V gene sequence: CDR1 KGHDR, CDR2 SFDVKD. This chain's CDR3 is CATSEKWGDTQYF. The CDR3 DNA reads as TGTGCCACCAGTGAAAAATGGGGTGATACGCAGTATTTT.

This clonotype was seen only a few times. The CDR3 DNA follows: TGCAGTGCTAGTAGGGGGAGGAGCACAGATACGCAGTATTTT. Translated: CSASRGRSTDTQYF. The rearrangement uses TRBV20-1 and TRBJ2-3, with D perhaps assigned TRBD1 or TRBD2 (6 bases each). Germline assignment: CDR1 DFQATT and CDR2 SNEGSKA (reference sequence). This CDR3 region has 14 residues. Trimming pared 3 bases from V and 0 bases from J, leaving 10 bases between.

This clonotype was detected only a few times. This chain uses TRBV15 with TRBJ2-1, with D unclear. The germline V and J ends were trimmed by 0 bases and 4 bases, with 10 bases remaining between them. The CDR3 covers 15 residues. The germline V gene encodes CDR1 LNHNV and CDR2 YYDKDF (reference sequence). The CDR3, as DNA: TGTGCCACCAGCAGAGATCCCGGCGGTTACAATGAGCAGTTCTTC. It is translated as CATSRDPGGYNEQFF.

The J gene is TRBJ2-5, the V gene TRBV6-5, with 7 bases that match TRBD2. The CDR3 runs to 14 residues. Germline loops: CDR1 MNHEY, CDR2 SVGAGI. V shed 2 bases, J shed 1 base, and the junction held 1 base outside the gene matches. As DNA, the CDR3 is TGTGCCAGCAGTTACAGGGAGGGCCAAGAGACCCAGTACTTC. The encoded protein is CASSYREGQETQYF.

This clonotype came up a few times. The rearrangement uses TRBV29-1 and TRBJ2-3; TRBD2 matches 7 bases. The V and J ends lost 2 bases and 3 bases, in that order; junction bases with no gene match: 5. The CDR3 sequence is 14 residues long. In germline, CDR1 is SQVTM, CDR2 ANQGSEA. The CDR3 reads CSVERGVETDTQYF. DNA for the CDR3: TGCAGCGTTGAACGGGGGGTAGAAACAGATACGCAGTATTTT.

The genes are TRBV7-2 and TRBJ2-7, with a possible D match to TRBD2 (6 bases). The germline V gene encodes CDR1 SGHTA and CDR2 FQGNSA. V lost 1 base and J lost 7, with 17 bases in between. The CDR3 consists of 15 residues. CDR3 amino acids: CASSLVVGRAGEQYF. In nucleotides, the CDR3 is TGTGCCAGCAGCTTAGTGGTAGGCCGGGCGGGGGAGCAGTACTTC. Full variable domain (rest looked up from reference TRBV7-2 and TRBJ2-7): GAGVSQSPSNKVTEKGKDVELRCDPISGHTALYWYRQSLGQGLEFLIYFQGNSAPDKSGLPSDRFSAERTGGSVSTLTIQRTQQEDSAVYLCASSLVVGRAGEQYFGPGTRLTVT.

The V gene is TRBV13, the J gene TRBJ2-3; TRBD1 agrees at 8 bases. Germline CDR1 PRHDT, CDR2 FYEKMQ (reference sequence). The junction had 3 bases not matched to a gene; V was cut back by 8 bases and J by 5 bases. The CDR3 contains 12 residues. The CDR3 spells CASQGAEDTQYF. The CDR3 DNA follows: TGTGCCAGCCAGGGGGCCGAAGATACGCAGTATTTT.

This clonotype turned up a few times. The chain has TRBV28 and TRBJ2-1, with 8 bases that match TRBD1. Germline CDR1 reads MDHEN; CDR2 reads SYDVKM. Losses at the gene ends were 5 bases for V and 13 bases for J; bases not matched to a gene: 10. This CDR3 contains 13 residues. CDR3 DNA sequence: TGTGCCAGCAGTGGAACGGACAGGGCAGGACAGTTCTTC. It translates to CASSGTDRAGQFF.

This chain uses TRBV7-9 with TRBJ2-5, with 8 positions matching TRBD2. Germline CDR1 SEHNR, CDR2 FQNEAQ (reference sequence). The V and J ends lost 5 bases and 1 base, in that order; junction bases with no gene match: 6. The CDR3 contains 15 residues. Here the CDR3 reads CASSPNGLAQETQYF. The CDR3 DNA sequence: TGTGCCAGCAGCCCAAACGGACTAGCCCAAGAGACCCAGTACTTC.